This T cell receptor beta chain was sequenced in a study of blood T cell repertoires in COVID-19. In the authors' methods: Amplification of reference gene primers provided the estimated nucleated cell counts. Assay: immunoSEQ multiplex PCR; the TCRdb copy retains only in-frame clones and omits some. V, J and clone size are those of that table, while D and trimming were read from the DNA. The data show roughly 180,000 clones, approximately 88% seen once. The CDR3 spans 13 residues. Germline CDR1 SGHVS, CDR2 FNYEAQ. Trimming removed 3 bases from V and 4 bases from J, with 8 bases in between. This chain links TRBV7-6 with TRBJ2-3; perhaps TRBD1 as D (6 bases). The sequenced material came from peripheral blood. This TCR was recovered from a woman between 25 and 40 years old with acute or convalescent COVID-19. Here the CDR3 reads CASSFTGSDTQYF. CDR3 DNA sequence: TGTGCCAGCAGCTTCACAGGGTCAGATACGCAGTATTTT.